This T cell receptor beta chain is from a study of blood T cells in healthy people across ages. The CDR3 is made up of 14 amino acids. Germline CDR1 reads MGHDK; CDR2 reads SYGVNS. Isolating PBMCs gave at least 6 million of these cells per sample. A sample-barcoded 5' primer and a J-beta primer mix were used in a second PCR of roughly 7 to 11 cycles. TCRdb passed the 5' RACE reads through MiXCR, listing each CDR3 protein once. The sample holds 790,000 or so distinct CDR3 sequences; roughly three fifths are singletons and the top ten take around 24%. This receptor was obtained from a man aged 40-55 years in good health. Sequencing used blood. The rearrangement joins TRBV25-1 to TRBJ2-4; a possible D gene is TRBD1 (6 bases). The DNA end favors TRBJ2-7, so the J call may be wrong. CDR3 in amino acids: CASSDSGTPCEQYF. The CDR3 DNA sequence: TGTGCCAGCAGTGATTCCGGGACACCCTGCGAGCAGTACTTC.